This T cell receptor beta chain was identified in a study of blood T cell repertoires in COVID-19. Study information: Donors in the United States, Italy and Spain gave samples during acute or convalescent COVID-19.

Authors' methods: Amplification of reference gene primers was used by the study to estimate nucleated cell counts. Clones were read by immunoSEQ multiplex PCR, and TCRdb kept only the in-frame ones, dropping some. The V and J calls and clone size come from that table; D and trimming were worked out from the DNA. The table lists under 300,000 clones, approximately 92% of them singletons. The length of the CDR3 is 15 residues. V gave up 4 bases and J gave up 4 bases, with 17 bases separating them. Germline lookup yields CDR1 SGDLS and CDR2 YYNGEE. Clinical history as reported by participants underpinned cohort assignment. Each recovered donor of Cohort 3 presented with two negative PCRs, clearance, or symptom resolution.

The chain employs TRBV9 and TRBJ1-1, with a weak D call TRBD1 (5 bases). The sequence derives from a woman under 30 who had recovered from COVID-19. Sequencing was done on a sample of PBMCs or T cells enriched from blood (not recorded which). Written as DNA, the CDR3 is TGTGCCAGCAGCTCCTACTCCAGCGGGACCACTGAAGCTTTCTTT. It encodes CASSSYSSGTTEAFF.